What follows are 24 T cell receptor beta chains derived from one specimen sequenced in a study of cytomegalovirus exposure and HLA in healthy donors. The PCR had 60 Vbeta and 13 Jbeta primers. Sequencing was performed with immunoSEQ multiplex PCR; in TCRdb, only in-frame clones are kept and a portion is missing. The profile shows about 190,000 clones, around 79% of them singletons. Material: PBMCs. These receptors were obtained from a woman between 18 and 29 years old in good health and CMV-seronegative.

A word on this clone: Germline and junction disagree at one end, which may indicate a read error. This sequence joins TRBV7-9 and TRBJ2-1, with 11 bases lining up with TRBD1. The length of the CDR3 is 16 residues. The germline gives CDR1 SEHNR, CDR2 FQNEAQ (reference sequence). The DNA for the CDR3 is TGTTCCAGCAGATCGGACAGGGGGCCATCTTACAATGAGCAGTTCTTC. Its translation is CSSRSDRGPSYNEQFF.

The rearrangement joins TRBV27 to TRBJ1-6, with 9 positions matching TRBD1. The junction had 7 bases not matched to a gene; V was cut back by 7 bases and J by 9 bases. The CDR3 has 14 residues. The germline gives CDR1 MNHEY, CDR2 SMNVEV (reference sequence). The CDR3 nucleotides read TGTGCCAGCACTTCTCCGGGACAGGGTTCACCCCTCCACTTT. It specifies CASTSPGQGSPLHF.

The chain employs TRBV6-5 and TRBJ2-7; D is unclear. From germline, CDR1 is MNHEY and CDR2 SVGAGI. The ends were cut back, 2 bases at V and 6 bases at J, with 11 bases in the middle. The CDR3 runs to 13 residues. In nucleotides, the CDR3 is TGTGCCAGCAGTTACGGCGGCTCGGGCGAGCAGTACTTC. Its protein product is CASSYGGSGEQYF.

The chain carries TRBV7-9 and TRBJ1-2; no definite D call. There are 14 residues in the CDR3. Germline-derived CDR1 and CDR2 are SEHNR and FQNEAQ (reference sequence). The ends were cut back, 3 bases at V and 4 bases at J, with 12 bases in the middle. The CDR3 DNA reads TGTGCCAGCAGCTTCAAACAGAGAGTCTATGGCTACACCTTC. Translating it yields CASSFKQRVYGYTF.

This CDR3 reads CASSPPGHNTDTQYF. As DNA, the CDR3 is TGTGCCAGCAGCCCTCCGGGACACAACACAGATACGCAGTATTTT. The chain combines TRBV7-9 with TRBJ2-3, with D possibly matching TRBD1 (6 bases). Per germline, CDR1 SEHNR and CDR2 FQNEAQ (reference sequence). Trimming removed 5 bases at V and 2 bases at J, with 14 bases between. The CDR3 consists of 15 residues. Full variable domain (outside the CDR3, taken from reference TRBV7-9 and TRBJ2-3): DTGVSQNPRHKITKRGQNVTFRCDPISEHNRLYWYRQTLGQGPEFLTYFQNEAQLEKSRLLSDRFSAERPKGSFSTLEIQRTEQGDSAMYLCASSPPGHNTDTQYFGPGTRLTVL.

The chain has TRBV27 and TRBJ2-2; 9 positions agree with TRBD1. CDR1 is MNHEY and CDR2 is SMNVEV in the germline V gene (reference sequence). After removal of 6 bases from V and 1 base from J, the junction contained 6 bases not matched to a gene. CDR3 length: 16 amino acids. This chain's CDR3 is CASRRPGQGNTGELFF. CDR3 in DNA: TGTGCCAGCAGACGACCGGGACAGGGGAACACCGGGGAGCTGTTTTTT.

This chain uses TRBV18 with TRBJ1-6; D call uncertain. V was pared by 2 bases and J by 11 bases, with 13 bases between. Germline assignment: CDR1 KGHSH and CDR2 LQKENI. CDR3 length equals 14 residues. The CDR3 nucleotides are TGTGCCAGCTCACCATCTCCACAGTCGGCACCCCTCCACTTT. Amino acid sequence: CASSPSPQSAPLHF.

CDR3 amino acids: CASSPGQGGVEQFF. The CDR3 DNA is TGCGCCAGCAGCCCGGGACAGGGGGGGGTTGAGCAGTTCTTC. V and J are TRBV5-1 and TRBJ2-1, with 11 bases aligning to TRBD1. This CDR3 has 14 amino acids. The trim removed 4 bases at V and 9 bases at J, leaving 6 bases unmatched. Germline V CDR1 and CDR2: SGHRS, YFSETQ.

This chain joins TRBV7-2 and TRBJ2-5; weak D call: TRBD1 (6 bases). CDR1 is SGHTA and CDR2 is FQGNSA in the germline V gene. With 4 bases removed from V and 5 bases from J, the gap between germline ends came to 17 bases. This CDR3 is 15 amino acids long. CDR3 sequence: CASSSFNRVLETQYF. CDR3 DNA: TGTGCCAGCAGCTCGTTTAACAGGGTATTGGAGACCCAGTACTTC. Combining the CDR3 with reference TRBV7-2 and TRBJ2-5 gives the whole variable domain GAGVSQSPSNKVTEKGKDVELRCDPISGHTALYWYRQSLGQGLEFLIYFQGNSAPDKSGLPSDRFSAERTGGSVSTLTIQRTQQEDSAVYLCASSSFNRVLETQYFGPGTRLLVL.

This clone was seen once. J is TRBJ2-7 and V is TRBV14, with D tentatively TRBD1 (5 bases). Germline V CDR1 and CDR2: SGHDN, FVKESK. This CDR3 is 14 amino acids long. With 1 base removed from V and 3 bases from J, the gap between germline ends came to 10 bases. The CDR3 loop reads CASSQARQNYEQYF. DNA of the CDR3: TGTGCCAGCAGCCAAGCGCGACAGAACTACGAGCAGTACTTC.

The chain combines TRBV11-2 with TRBJ2-1; 8 nucleotides align to TRBD2. Germline trimming cut 4 bases from V and 9 bases from J; bases unmatched to any gene: 11. The germline V gene has CDR1 SGHAT and CDR2 FQNNGV. This CDR3 is built from 15 residues. DNA for the CDR3: TGTGCCAGCAGCTCGGCAAGCGGGAGACTAGGTGAGCAGTTCTTC. Protein sequence: CASSSASGRLGEQFF.

In its sample, this clone was seen a few times. The V and J genes are TRBV5-6 and TRBJ2-5; D unclear. The last part of the DNA fits TRBJ2-7 better; the J call may be wrong. The germline V gene has CDR1 SGHDT and CDR2 YYEEEE. This CDR3 is 12 amino acids long. For the CDR3, the DNA is TGTGCCAGCAGCCTTCTCTCCTACGAGCAGTACTTC. Its protein product is CASSLLSYEQYF.

The DNA of the CDR3 is TGTGCCAGTAGAACCGGGACAGGGGGCGATAGGACTGAAGCTTTCTTT. Amino acid sequence: CASRTGTGGDRTEAFF. The chain uses TRBV19 and TRBJ1-1; 12 positions match TRBD1. CDR1 LNHDA and CDR2 SQIVND come from the germline V gene (reference sequence). The CDR3 is 16 amino acids. Trimming cost V 6 bases and J 5 bases; bases outside gene matches: 10.

The chain recombines TRBV5-5 with TRBJ1-6, with 9 nucleotides matching TRBD1. Germline V lookup: CDR1 SGHKS, CDR2 YYEKEE (reference sequence). Trimming cost V 4 bases and J 4 bases; bases outside gene matches: 3. CDR3 length: 15 residues. CDR3 bases: TGTGCCAGCAGCGGCGGGACAGGGTATAATTCACCCCTCCACTTT. Protein: CASSGGTGYNSPLHF.

This clone has just one count. Other DNA sequences of this sample code for an identical CDR3. The rearrangement links TRBV19 to TRBJ1-1, with D possibly TRBD1 on 6 matching bases. The CDR3 is 14 residues long. Per germline, CDR1 LNHDA and CDR2 SQIVND (reference sequence). V dropped 1 base and J dropped 2 bases, with 8 bases sitting between them. The CDR3 loop is CASSIGQVNTEAFF. The CDR3 DNA follows: TGTGCCAGTAGTATAGGACAGGTAAACACTGAAGCTTTCTTT.

This clone was counted only a few times. V usage is TRBV27 and J usage is TRBJ2-2; 10 nucleotides match TRBD1. The CDR3 contains 14 residues. Unmatched junction bases numbered 6, after V lost 7 bases and J lost 7 bases. CDR1 and CDR2 from the germline V gene are MNHEY and SMNVEV (reference sequence). The CDR3 region is CASTPGQGSGELFF. The CDR3 nucleotides are TGTGCCAGCACCCCGGGACAGGGGAGCGGGGAGCTGTTTTTT.

As DNA, the CDR3 is TGCAGCGTTGGAGGGCATGAGCAGTTCTTC. This codes for CSVGGHEQFF. The chain recombines TRBV29-1 with TRBJ2-1; tentative D call: TRBD2 (5 bases). CDR1 is SQVTM, CDR2 ANQGSEA, per germline. The V and J ends lost 4 bases and 8 bases respectively, with 6 bases between them. The length of the CDR3 is 10 residues.

The V and J genes are TRBV7-3 and TRBJ2-1; 9 bases are a match to TRBD2. Losses at the gene ends were 6 bases for V and 7 bases for J; bases not matched to a gene: 13. CDR1 is SGHTA and CDR2 is FQGTGA in the germline V gene. The CDR3 loop spans 16 amino acids. CDR3 DNA: TGTGCCAGCAGATCTACGACTGGCGGGAGGGGGAATGAGCAGTTCTTC. This sequence encodes CASRSTTGGRGNEQFF.

This clone was seen a few times. This chain uses TRBV6-5 with TRBJ2-5; D might be TRBD1 (5 bases). V gave up 2 bases and J gave up 1 base, with 8 bases separating them. The length of the CDR3 is 14 residues. The germline gives CDR1 MNHEY, CDR2 SVGAGI. CDR3 region: CASSYKTVQETQYF. The CDR3, as DNA: TGTGCCAGCAGTTACAAGACAGTCCAAGAGACCCAGTACTTC.

About this clone itself: At one end the junction does not follow the germline gene, possibly because of a read error. The CDR3 nucleotides read TGTGCCAGCTCGCCACCGGGACAGCCTTATGAAAAACTGTTTTTT. Protein: CASSPPGQPYEKLFF. The rearrangement uses TRBV18 and TRBJ1-4; 7 nucleotides match TRBD1. CDR3 length: 15 amino acids. CDR1 and CDR2 (germline): KGHSH, LQKENI.

The chain combines TRBV6-4 with TRBJ2-2; 10 nucleotides agree with TRBD1. The CDR3 loop spans 16 amino acids. Germline V gene data show CDR1 as MRHNA and CDR2 as SNTAGT. With 2 bases clipped from V and 5 bases from J, the junction kept 5 bases outside the gene matches. CDR3 DNA sequence: TGTGCCAGCAGTGACCCCGGACAGGGGGGTACCGGGGAGCTGTTTTTT. It translates to CASSDPGQGGTGELFF.

This chain connects TRBV7-9 to TRBJ2-3, with TRBD1 identical over 9 bases. J gave up 5 bases and V 5 bases, and 5 bases lay outside the gene matches. CDR3 length: 14 amino acids. Germline-derived CDR1 and CDR2 are SEHNR and FQNEAQ (reference sequence). Here the CDR3 reads CASSPTGGVDTQYF. The CDR3 DNA reads TGTGCCAGCAGCCCAACAGGGGGCGTAGATACGCAGTATTTT. The complete variable domain, with remaining parts taken from reference TRBV7-9 and TRBJ2-3, reads DTGVSQNPRHKITKRGQNVTFRCDPISEHNRLYWYRQTLGQGPEFLTYFQNEAQLEKSRLLSDRFSAERPKGSFSTLEIQRTEQGDSAMYLCASSPTGGVDTQYFGPGTRLTVL.

This chain connects TRBV27 to TRBJ2-1; a possible D gene is TRBD2 (5 bases). V was pared by 6 bases and J by 0 bases, with 15 bases between. The CDR3 has 16 amino acids. Germline V gene data show CDR1 as MNHEY and CDR2 as SMNVEV (reference sequence). DNA for the CDR3: TGTGCCAGCAGCTCTCCGAGCGGTAGCTCCTACAATGAGCAGTTCTTC. Translating it yields CASSSPSGSSYNEQFF.

The chain links TRBV4-1 to TRBJ2-1, with 12 bases fitting TRBD2. J lost 7 bases, V lost 4 bases, and 5 bases had no gene match. This CDR3 contains 15 residues. The germline V gene encodes CDR1 MGHRA and CDR2 YSYEKL. CDR3 in amino acids: CASSLRLAGVNEQFF. For the CDR3, the DNA is TGCGCCAGCAGCCTTCGACTAGCGGGGGTGAATGAGCAGTTCTTC.